The source of this T cell receptor beta chain is a study of cytomegalovirus exposure and HLA in healthy donors (dated 2017 in TCRdb). Looking at the study overall: According to an earlier analysis of several hundred of the donors, 150 million to 200 million T cells yielded 100 million or so unique TCR beta sequences and around 280 Gb of sequence data. Approximately 310 gigabases of sequencing data and approximately 85 million unique TCR sequences were included in an early release covering 550 to 800 HLA-typed donors. Of the roughly 400 genotyped donors, about 80% fell in the genetic ancestry cluster associated with self-reported Caucasian donors. The study aimed to test whether cataloging public T cell receptors could reveal signatures of past pathogen exposure. The study profiled the T cell repertoires of under 850 subjects by immunosequencing and related them to cytomegalovirus serostatus. In addition to the first cohort of approximately 650 subjects, a separate validation cohort of under 150 different subjects was used. The study combined high-throughput TCR immunosequencing, statistical association of individual TCRs with disease status, and machine learning to predict cytomegalovirus infection status. A later analysis re-examined previously published TCR beta repertoires from 600 to 700 donors and added high-resolution HLA genotyping to investigate patterns of TCR occurrence. The later analysis used no new phenotypic data to find candidate immune exposures, relying instead on TCR beta sequences and their occurrence across donors. An earlier analysis of roughly 580 of the donors used high-throughput TCR beta sequencing to judge whether each TCR beta V gene segment behaved as functional or pseudogenic. Donor age, sex, ethnicity and CMV serostatus were compiled alongside the repertoire data. A later genetic analysis used genome-wide SNP genotypes for about 55% of the 666 donors, treating that subset as a discovery cohort. All discovery cohort repertoires had been generated using a single sequencing platform. Class I and class II HLA loci were covered by the typing at four-digit resolution. The number of typed donors differed by locus: 629-630 for A, B, C, DRB1 and DQB1; 500 to 550 for DQA1; about 600 for DPA1; and roughly 450 for DPB1. Roughly five DR-DQ haplotypes were handled as single units for association and clustering because linkage in the cohort was strong. On average, roughly 250,000 unique TCR beta nucleotide sequences were sequenced per donor among about 400 genotyped donors of the cohort, with 15% to 20% of those sequences being non-productive. What the research found in general, with its limitations: An association between a missense DCLRE1C variant and V-gene and J-gene trimming of TCR beta chains was found in a later genetic analysis and replicated in an independent cohort. Cytomegalovirus status was reported to be diagnosed by the classifier with high specificity and sensitivity in both the original and validation cohorts. In an earlier analysis of 587 of the donors, most TCR beta V segments were observed in productive rearrangements about 87% or about 30% of the time, broadly matching IMGT annotations. A cluster of highly shared sequence variants was judged likely to represent a technical artifact of the sequencing pipeline. A later genetic analysis reported fewer N-insertions in productive TCRs among donors in an Asian-associated ancestry cluster than the approximately 700-donor mean. Linkage disequilibrium might explain the correlated functional status among segregating V segments, but an unknown experimental factor could not be ruled out. When HLA alleles, especially DR and DQ, strongly co-occurred, attributing TCR associations to individual alleles was difficult. Because counts were too low, roughly 17 rarely observed V segments, including chromosome 9 orphons, were left out of the earlier analysis of 500 to 750 of the donors. Most CMV-associated TCR beta chains appeared to be HLA-restricted in a later analysis, and the HLA associations seemed to be driven largely by CMV exposure. This cohort had only TCR beta chains sequenced, and the lack of alpha or paired-chain data limited which features could be detected. A further reported finding was that TCR beta sequences accurately predicted the HLA-A and HLA-B alleles for most subjects in the first cohort. According to a later analysis, TCR association rates differed among HLA loci, with DRB1 alleles showing the most associated TCRs and HLA-C alleles showing the fewest. According to the authors, the approach could potentially be generalized to other disease states and immunological phenotypes. HLA typing was unavailable for some donors at each locus, so association tests used only the typed subset. The study gave a list of about 150 TCR beta chains associated with cytomegalovirus. In a later analysis, HLA-associated TCR beta chains showed more clonal expansion and lower generation probabilities than non-associated chains that were equally common. Immune exposure information for the cohort was limited to CMV serostatus. Specific HLA alleles were associated with 15,000 to 20,000 TCR beta sequences at a false discovery rate of 0.05 in a later analysis. While some public TCRs were present in many individuals, most TCR sequences turned up only very rarely across donors. A few of the identified cytomegalovirus-associated TCR beta chains were confirmed in vitro to be specific for cytomegalovirus antigens. Roughly uniform sequencing depth across donors was assumed in presence/absence analyses, although this assumption may not hold. According to a later analysis, parvovirus B19, influenza, CMV and Epstein-Barr virus appeared linked to several top co-occurrence clusters. Because the 87-base-pair reads could not distinguish some IMGT-functional V segments, including TRBV6-2 and TRBV6-3, those segments were excluded.

The method behind the library was the immunoSEQ multiplex PCR assay. A mixture of 60 forward primers for TCR Vbeta segments and 13 reverse primers for TCR Jbeta segments was used in the multiplex PCR. A multiplex PCR assay on genomic DNA amplified the CDR3 region of rearranged TCR beta genes. Amplified TCR beta libraries were sequenced as 87-base-pair reads on the Illumina HiSeq System. On the study's bioinformatics: A later analysis counted some 74 million unique TCR beta chains across the 650 to 700 repertoires, and 10 million to 11 million of these chains were shared by at least two donors. Raw reads were error-corrected and collapsed into unique sequences with a nearest-neighbor algorithm that merged closely related sequences to remove PCR and sequencing errors. CDR3 sequences were aligned to IMGT reference sequences to assign V, D and J gene segments. For a sequence to be retained, a match of at least six nucleotides was required to both a V gene segment and a J gene segment. A rearrangement was called productive if the CDR3 had no stop codons and remained in frame with V and J, and every other rearrangement was called non-productive. Following IMGT convention, CDR3 was defined as the stretch from the second conserved V-encoded cysteine up to the conserved J-encoded phenylalanine. The earlier analysis of approximately 500 of the donors excluded sequences that lacked an unambiguous match to a single V gene segment. An earlier analysis of 500 to 600 of the donors classified V segments as functional when productive rearrangements were above 56.7% and as segregating when the standard deviation between donors was above 5%. A statistical classification framework was built for diagnosing cytomegalovirus status from the catalog of TCR beta chain sequences. V and J gene assignment, in a later analysis, came from comparing TCR nucleotide sequences with IMGT/GENE-DB human TR gene sequences. Using the TCRdist pipeline, a later analysis assigned CDR3 sequences along with most-parsimonious VDJ recombination scenarios. In a later analysis, each TCR beta chain was defined by its CDR3 amino acid sequence together with its V-gene family, and reads without a unique V-gene family were excluded. A later analysis removed 600 or so highly shared, low-generation-probability nucleotide sequences to deal with suspected cross-contamination and a sequencing artifact. A later analysis calculated a clonal expansion index for each public chain from normalized within-repertoire ranks of inferred template counts. Generation probabilities in a later analysis came from a VDJ recombination model fitted to out-of-frame rearrangements, and those results were checked against IGoR. In a later analysis, TCR-TCR, TCR-HLA and TCR-CMV co-occurrence was scored with hypergeometric tests, and a repertoire-size bias correction was applied to TCR pairs. False discovery rates were estimated in a later analysis by permuting HLA or CMV assignments 20 times. In a later analysis, co-occurring TCRs were grouped with DBSCAN, and TCRdist sequence similarity was added when clustering was performed within HLA-allele-positive subsets. Repertoires with fewer than 30,000 or more than 120,000 public chains, plus five repertoires with anomalous nucleotide sharing, were excluded from co-occurrence clustering. In its TCRdb copy, this immuneACCESS table keeps in-frame sequences only and misses some clones. Where compared with another copy, unresolved V genes explain less than half of these, and the others have no known cause. V and J calls and clone size come straight from that table; D and trimming were deduced from the DNA. This sample is represented by 130,000 to 150,000 clones; 76% of them were singletons. The top ten constitute 1.5% to 2% of the sample.

The CDR3, cysteine through phenylalanine, is 15 amino acids long. Only the CDR3 region is kept as DNA, spanning 45 bases read in frame from base 1. V is clipped by 3 bases and J by 3 bases, and the sequence between their germline boundaries is 15 bases long. CDR1 and CDR2 are drawn from the germline V gene: SGHDT, YYEEEE. The cohort comprised around 700 healthy bone marrow donors. Cohort members were all nominally healthy when sampled, although unrecorded immune exposures were likely present. The donor was CMV seronegative and was included in the group of 352 seronegative cohort members. Each donor provided a peripheral blood sample, and peripheral blood mononuclear cells were used for TCR beta sequencing. Genomic DNA was extracted from the blood cell samples with the Qiagen DNeasy Blood Extraction Kit. About this clone itself: Its antigen target is currently unknown. Nothing much larger sits one base from this clone, and base qualities are not available.

This chain joins TRBV5-6 to TRBJ1-1, with a weak D call of TRBD1 (6 bases match). This receptor was identified in a woman between 35 and 50 years old in good health and CMV-seronegative. The specimen was PBMCs. The CDR3 region reads CASSYHRVGDTEAFF. The sequence in DNA is TGTGCCAGCAGCTACCACAGGGTTGGTGACACTGAAGCTTTCTTT.